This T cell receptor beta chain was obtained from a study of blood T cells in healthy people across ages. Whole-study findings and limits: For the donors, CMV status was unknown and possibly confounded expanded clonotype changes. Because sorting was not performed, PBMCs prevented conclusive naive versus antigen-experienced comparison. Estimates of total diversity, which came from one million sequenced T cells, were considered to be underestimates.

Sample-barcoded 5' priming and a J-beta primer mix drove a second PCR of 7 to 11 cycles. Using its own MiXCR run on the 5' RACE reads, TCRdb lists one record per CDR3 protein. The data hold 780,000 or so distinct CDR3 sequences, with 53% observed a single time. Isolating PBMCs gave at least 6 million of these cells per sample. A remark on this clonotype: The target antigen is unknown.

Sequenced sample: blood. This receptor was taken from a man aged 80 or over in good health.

The CDR3 DNA reads as TGTGCCACCAGCGGAGGGAAAGATGAGCAGTTCTTC. Its translation is CATSGGKDEQFF. The chain carries TRBV15 and TRBJ2-1; possibly TRBD2 for D (6 bases). With 5 bases removed from V and 8 bases from J, the gap between germline ends came to 10 bases. The CDR3 runs 12 residues. Germline V gene lookup returns CDR1 LNHNV and CDR2 YYDKDF (reference sequence).